These 14 T cell receptor beta chains share one sample of origin, sequenced in a study of yellow fever vaccine responses in identical twins. TCRdb reprocessed the RT-PCR reads via MiXCR and lists one record per CDR3 protein. Here the sample spans roughly 18,000 distinct CDR3 sequences, about 56% being singletons. Sequences were derived from T cells from blood (PBMCs), unsorted or a sorted subset (not recorded which), sampled before or after yellow fever vaccination (not recorded which). Receptors originate from a woman younger than 30 who received the yellow fever vaccine.

In this sample, this clonotype turned up a few times. The V gene is TRBV18, the J gene TRBJ2-1; 16 bases are a match to TRBD2. Germline trimming cut 4 bases from V and 7 bases from J; bases unmatched to any gene: 4. The germline V gene has CDR1 KGHSH and CDR2 LQKENI. The CDR3 length is 16 residues. The CDR3 nucleotides are TGTGCCAGCTCACTCGGGACTAGCGGGAGGGGTAATGAGCAGTTCTTC. This translates into CASSLGTSGRGNEQFF.

V gene TRBV5-4 combines with J gene TRBJ1-1, with TRBD1 as a possible D gene (5 bases). The ends were cut back, 1 base at V and 5 bases at J, with 12 bases in the middle. Germline V gene sequence: CDR1 SGHNT, CDR2 YYREEE (reference sequence). This CDR3 is built from 14 residues. The CDR3 DNA reads TGTGCCAGCAGCTTGTGGACAAGAACAACTGAAGCTTTCTTT. As protein: CASSLWTRTTEAFF.

This clonotype was detected a few times. J is TRBJ1-1 and V is TRBV2, with D perhaps TRBD1 (6 bases). The ends were cut back, 3 bases at V and 4 bases at J, with 18 bases in the middle. The CDR3 spans 16 residues. Germline loops: CDR1 SNHLY, CDR2 FYNNEI. The CDR3 here is CASSEGGRAFGTEAFF. The CDR3 bases are TGTGCCAGCAGTGAGGGGGGCAGGGCGTTTGGCACTGAAGCTTTCTTT.

There are a few counts of this clonotype. V usage is TRBV6-4 and J usage is TRBJ2-3; TRBD1 matches 10 bases. V trimming: 2 bases; J trimming: 4 bases; junction bases outside the gene matches: 0. Germline loops: CDR1 MRHNA, CDR2 SNTAGT. The CDR3 extends over 14 amino acids. Written as DNA, the CDR3 is TGTGCCAGCAGTGACGGACAGGGGGCAGATACGCAGTATTTT. It codes for CASSDGQGADTQYF.

The CDR3 DNA reads as TGTGCCAGCACCGACAGGGTCACTGAAGCTTTCTTT. This codes for CASTDRVTEAFF. This sequence joins TRBV2 and TRBJ1-1, with 7 bases identical to TRBD1. V shed 7 bases and J 4 bases; nucleotides not matched to a gene: 3. Germline CDR1 is SNHLY and CDR2 is FYNNEI. The CDR3 is 12 amino acids.

The chain joins TRBV13 to TRBJ2-5; D is unresolved. Trimming took off 7 bases at V and 1 base at J, with 4 bases between the two ends. The CDR3 has 11 amino acids. Germline V gene sequence: CDR1 PRHDT, CDR2 FYEKMQ (reference sequence). This chain's CDR3 is CASKFQETQYF. The CDR3 bases are TGTGCCAGCAAATTCCAAGAGACCCAGTACTTC. The full variable domain, in which reference TRBV13 and TRBJ2-5 provide the parts outside the CDR3, is AAGVIQSPRHLIKEKRETATLKCYPIPRHDTVYWYQQGPGQDPQFLISFYEKMQSDKGSIPDRFSAQQFSDYHSELNMSSLELGDSALYFCASKFQETQYFGPGTRLLVL.

A single count supports this clonotype. This rearrangement joins TRBV13 to TRBJ2-1, with no clear D. The V end was cut by 5 bases, the J end by 8 bases, with 13 bases between. The CDR3 is 13 residues long. Germline CDR1 PRHDT, CDR2 FYEKMQ (reference sequence). CDR3 region: CASSPPPLDEQFF. CDR3 nucleotides: TGTGCCAGCAGCCCCCCACCCTTGGATGAGCAGTTCTTC.

This chain joins TRBV9 and TRBJ2-3; D gene ambiguous. Germline loops: CDR1 SGDLS, CDR2 YYNGEE. CDR3 size: 15 residues. V was cut by 4 bases and J by 1 base, with 13 bases left in between. DNA of the CDR3: TGTGCCAGCAGCAGTAGTGGGGTGGGCACAGATACGCAGTATTTT. This translates into CASSSSGVGTDTQYF.

This clonotype was counted a single time. The chain recombines TRBV28 with TRBJ2-3; 9 nucleotides match TRBD1. V was pared by 3 bases and J by 4 bases, with 11 bases of the junction left unmatched. The CDR3 has 17 amino acids. Germline V lookup: CDR1 MDHEN, CDR2 SYDVKM. CDR3 sequence: CASSLGGQGHLPDTQYF. The CDR3 coding sequence is TGTGCCAGCAGTTTGGGGGGACAGGGACATCTACCAGATACGCAGTATTTT.

The chain links TRBV11-1 to TRBJ1-1, with D maybe TRBD1 (5 bases). V was trimmed by 1 base and J by 0 bases, leaving 6 bases between them. From germline, CDR1 is SGHAT and CDR2 FQDESV (reference sequence). The CDR3 loop spans 14 amino acids. The CDR3, as DNA: TGTGCCAGCAGCTTAGGAGGGGTGAACACTGAAGCTTTCTTT. The encoded protein is CASSLGGVNTEAFF.

This chain links TRBV7-3 with TRBJ2-5, with 10 bases that match TRBD1. From germline, CDR1 is SGHTA and CDR2 FQGTGA. The CDR3 has 15 residues. V shed 3 bases, J shed 2 bases, and the junction held 3 bases outside the gene matches. CDR3 sequence reads: CASSFRDRGQETQYF. The CDR3 region has the DNA TGTGCCAGCAGCTTCCGGGACAGGGGACAAGAGACCCAGTACTTC.

The V gene is TRBV18, the J gene TRBJ1-1, with D possibly being TRBD1 (6 bases). Trimming removed 2 bases at V and 1 base at J, with 14 bases between. CDR3 length equals 16 residues. CDR1 and CDR2 (germline): KGHSH, LQKENI. The CDR3 nucleotides read TGTGCCAGCTCACCAATGGTGGCACAGGGGAACACTGAAGCTTTCTTT. It encodes CASSPMVAQGNTEAFF.

This clonotype was seen a single time. The V and J genes are TRBV10-3 and TRBJ1-5; unclear D gene. CDR3 length equals 13 residues. Looked up from germline, CDR1 is ENHRY and CDR2 is SYGVKD. Trimming removed 10 bases at V and 3 bases at J, with 13 bases between. The CDR3 here is CATGPRHNQPQHF. The CDR3 coding sequence is TGTGCCACCGGGCCCCGCCACAATCAGCCCCAGCATTTT.

This rearrangement joins TRBV5-1 to TRBJ2-1, with TRBD2 matching 7 bases. The CDR3 covers 18 residues. V lost 0 bases, J lost 3 bases, and 12 bases stayed unmatched. Per the germline V gene, CDR1 is SGHRS and CDR2 is YFSETQ. This CDR3 is CASSLVGRALTYYNEQFF. DNA for the CDR3: TGCGCCAGCAGCTTGGTTGGGAGGGCCCTCACTTACTACAATGAGCAGTTCTTC. Complete variable domain (other parts from reference TRBV5-1 and TRBJ2-1): KAGVTQTPRYLIKTRGQQVTLSCSPISGHRSVSWYQQTPGQGLQFLFEYFSETQRNKGNFPGRFSGRQFSNSRSEMNVSTLELGDSALYLCASSLVGRALTYYNEQFFGPGTRLTVL.